Below are 29 T cell receptor beta chains sequenced from a single sample in a study of shared clonotypes between healthy human individuals. Clones were sequenced by immunoSEQ multiplex PCR, and TCRdb holds only the in-frame ones, with some missing. The sample has more than 2 million clones; 93% are singletons. The naive CD8 subset, CD45RO-negative cells positively selected for CCR7, excluded terminally differentiated effector memory CD45RA+ cells. Sequencing used naive CD8+ T cells from PBMCs. These TCRs come from a man younger than 30 in good health. Some clones in this sample may be carry-over from other donors' samples.

For the CDR3, the DNA is TGTGCCAGCAGCCCAGGACCGCGGAACCACCTGAACACTGAAGCTTTCTTT. Translating gives CASSPGPRNHLNTEAFF. The V and J genes are TRBV13 and TRBJ1-1; D remains unclear. Trimming took off 5 bases at V and 0 bases at J, with 19 bases between the two ends. The germline gives CDR1 PRHDT, CDR2 FYEKMQ (reference sequence). The CDR3 has 17 residues.

The J gene is TRBJ1-1, the V gene TRBV27, with 10 nucleotides matching TRBD1. The CDR3 has 15 residues. V lost 6 bases and J lost 1; bases outside the gene matches: 5. CDR1 is MNHEY, CDR2 SMNVEV, per germline (reference sequence). CDR3 residues: CASRLTGGPNTEAFF. CDR3 sequence (DNA): TGTGCCAGCAGACTGACAGGGGGCCCGAACACTGAAGCTTTCTTT.

The V gene is TRBV10-3, the J gene TRBJ2-2; maybe TRBD1 (5 bases). The CDR3 has 18 residues. Trimming left V 0 bases short and J 3 bases short, with 17 bases between. Germline V gives CDR1 ENHRY, CDR2 SYGVKD. The CDR3 is CAISESTPAGLDTGELFF. CDR3 in DNA: TGTGCCATCAGTGAGTCTACCCCGGCAGGGCTGGACACCGGGGAGCTGTTTTTT.

The chain uses TRBV5-6 and TRBJ1-1; no clear D. Germline lookup yields CDR1 SGHDT and CDR2 YYEEEE. Trimming shortened V by 1 base and J by 0 bases, and 7 bases separated the two germline ends. The CDR3 totals 14 residues. This chain's CDR3 is CASSLSSVNTEAFF. The DNA for the CDR3 is TGTGCCAGCAGCTTGTCAAGTGTGAACACTGAAGCTTTCTTT.

The V and J genes are TRBV6-6 and TRBJ1-5, with 9 bases aligning to TRBD1. This CDR3 has 14 residues. V shed 7 bases, J shed 7 bases, and the junction held 8 bases outside the gene matches. Germline CDR1 MNHNY, CDR2 SVGAGI (reference sequence). The CDR3 region has the DNA TGTGCCAGCACCAATCAGGACAGGGGCCAGCCCCAGCATTTT. It translates to CASTNQDRGQPQHF.

The V call is TRBV19, the J call TRBJ1-5, with a possible D match to TRBD1 (6 bases). The CDR3 length is 16 residues. Germline lookup yields CDR1 LNHDA and CDR2 SQIVND (reference sequence). Trimming pared 6 bases from V and 3 bases from J, leaving 18 bases between. The CDR3 DNA sequence: TGTGCCAGTAGCCCTTTCCGGGGGCCCTCCAATCAGCCCCAGCATTTT. Encoded protein: CASSPFRGPSNQPQHF.

V and J are TRBV5-6 and TRBJ2-7, with D unclear. The CDR3 is 14 amino acids. Per germline, CDR1 SGHDT and CDR2 YYEEEE. V dropped 0 bases and J dropped 0 bases, with 7 bases sitting between them. The CDR3, as DNA: TGTGCCAGCAGCTTGGCTGGCAACTCCTACGAGCAGTACTTC. This sequence encodes CASSLAGNSYEQYF.

DNA of the CDR3: TGTGCCAGCAGCTTTTTTCCGGGAGGGCTCACAGATACGCAGTATTTT. Residues: CASSFFPGGLTDTQYF. J is TRBJ2-3 and V is TRBV7-9; TRBD2 matches at 8 bases. J lost 2 bases, V lost 3 bases, and 7 bases had no gene match. The CDR3 covers 16 residues. Germline CDR1 is SEHNR and CDR2 is FQNEAQ (reference sequence).

The rearrangement links TRBV11-2 to TRBJ2-7; TRBD1 is a possible D gene (5 bases). The germline gives CDR1 SGHAT, CDR2 FQNNGV. Trimming left V 1 base short and J 2 bases short, with 18 bases between. The CDR3 consists of 17 residues. CDR3 loop: CASSLGLSGSLAYEQYF. CDR3 nucleotides: TGTGCCAGCAGCTTAGGTCTTTCAGGGTCCCTGGCCTACGAGCAGTACTTC. Supplemented by reference TRBV11-2 and TRBJ2-7, the full variable domain reads EAGVAQSPRYKIIEKRQSVAFWCNPISGHATLYWYQQILGQGPKLLIQFQNNGVVDDSQLPKDRFSAERLKGVDSTLKIQPAKLEDSAVYLCASSLGLSGSLAYEQYFGPGTRLTVT.

This sequence joins TRBV11-2 and TRBJ1-1; D not resolved. The CDR3 runs to 13 residues. From germline, CDR1 is SGHAT and CDR2 FQNNGV. The V gene lost 1 base and the J gene lost 5 bases, with 8 bases spanning the gap. The CDR3 region is CASSLGAETEAFF. CDR3 DNA: TGTGCCAGCAGCTTAGGGGCGGAGACTGAAGCTTTCTTT.

The chain joins TRBV11-2 to TRBJ2-7; D ambiguous. Germline V gene data show CDR1 as SGHAT and CDR2 as FQNNGV. Trimming shortened V by 5 bases and J by 0 bases, and 8 bases separated the two germline ends. The CDR3 contains 13 residues. CDR3 DNA sequence: TGTGCCAGCAGCGGGGAAAGCTCCTACGAGCAGTACTTC. Its protein is CASSGESSYEQYF.

This chain joins TRBV7-9 and TRBJ2-2, with 9 bases fitting TRBD1. The V and J ends lost 5 bases and 6 bases, in that order; junction bases with no gene match: 7. The V gene's germline CDR1 is SEHNR and CDR2 FQNEAQ (reference sequence). The length of the CDR3 is 15 residues. DNA of the CDR3: TGTGCCAGCAGCAACCGGGACAGGGTACCCGGGGAGCTGTTTTTT. It encodes CASSNRDRVPGELFF.

The chain carries TRBV14 and TRBJ1-1; D is unresolved. Germline V gene data show CDR1 as SGHDN and CDR2 as FVKESK. This CDR3 has 14 residues. Deletions cut 1 base from V and 2 bases from J, with 8 bases between. The CDR3 nucleotides read TGTGCCAGCAGCCAAGTCGCCGGAAACACTGAAGCTTTCTTT. This codes for CASSQVAGNTEAFF.

This clone was detected only once. This chain connects TRBV9 to TRBJ2-1, with D perhaps TRBD1 (6 bases). Deletions cut 4 bases from V and 5 bases from J, with 19 bases between. This CDR3 comprises 16 residues. CDR1 is SGDLS and CDR2 is YYNGEE in the germline V gene. The DNA for the CDR3 is TGTGCCAGCAGCATCTATGACAGGACGTATAACAATGAGCAGTTCTTC. It translates to CASSIYDRTYNNEQFF.

The chain recombines TRBV4-1 with TRBJ2-3; 10 bases are shared with TRBD2. Trimming removed 4 bases from V and 1 base from J; junction bases left unmatched: 8. The CDR3 contains 17 residues. The germline gives CDR1 MGHRA, CDR2 YSYEKL. The chain's CDR3 is CASSLGAGGGGTDTQYF. Written as DNA, the CDR3 is TGCGCCAGCAGCCTCGGAGCGGGAGGGGGGGGCACAGATACGCAGTATTTT.

This chain uses TRBV9 with TRBJ2-5, with a weak D call TRBD2 (6 bases). Germline V gives CDR1 SGDLS, CDR2 YYNGEE. The CDR3 length is 14 residues. V lost 8 bases, J lost 0 bases, and 14 bases lay in between. The CDR3 loop reads CASGGSGHQETQYF. The CDR3 region has the DNA TGTGCCAGTGGAGGGTCAGGACACCAAGAGACCCAGTACTTC.

The chain employs TRBV14 and TRBJ2-7, with D unresolved. V lost 0 bases and J lost 3, with 12 bases in between. Germline CDR1 is SGHDN and CDR2 is FVKESK. The CDR3 length is 15 residues. The CDR3 protein is CASSQDPFVGYEQYF. The CDR3, as DNA: TGTGCCAGCAGCCAAGACCCGTTCGTGGGCTACGAGCAGTACTTC.

Comments on this clone: The sample contains more than one DNA sequence encoding this CDR3. The chain has TRBV7-9 and TRBJ1-1; D not certain. Per germline, CDR1 SEHNR and CDR2 FQNEAQ (reference sequence). This CDR3 has 12 residues. V lost 1 base to trimming and J lost 8 bases, with 8 bases between them. This CDR3 reads CASSLGSTEAFF. The CDR3 bases are TGTGCCAGCAGCTTAGGATCGACAGAAGCTTTCTTT. Full variable domain (outside the CDR3, taken from reference TRBV7-9 and TRBJ1-1): DTGVSQNPRHKITKRGQNVTFRCDPISEHNRLYWYRQTLGQGPEFLTYFQNEAQLEKSRLLSDRFSAERPKGSFSTLEIQRTEQGDSAMYLCASSLGSTEAFFGQGTRLTVV.

The chain combines TRBV28 with TRBJ2-7; tentatively, D is TRBD1 (6 bases). Germline values: CDR1 MDHEN, CDR2 SYDVKM. V shed 6 bases and J shed 2 bases, with 17 bases lying between them. The CDR3 is made up of 15 amino acids. The chain's CDR3 is CASRSTTGPPYEQYF. Written as DNA, the CDR3 is TGTGCCAGCAGATCTACCACAGGGCCCCCCTACGAGCAGTACTTC.

The V call is TRBV5-8, the J call TRBJ2-2; D remains unclear. The germline V gene has CDR1 SGHTS and CDR2 YDEGEE. V lost 4 bases and J 5 bases, leaving 18 bases between the germline ends. CDR3 length equals 16 residues. In DNA, the CDR3 is TGTGCCAGCAGCGCCCCGGGTGGGTTTATGACCGGGGAGCTGTTTTTT. Amino acid sequence: CASSAPGGFMTGELFF.

The V and J genes are TRBV6-1 and TRBJ1-5; tentatively, D is TRBD1 (5 bases). The CDR3 spans 17 residues. Per germline, CDR1 MNHNS and CDR2 SASEGT. Trimming cost V 4 bases and J 0 bases, with 16 bases left between them. CDR3 nucleotide sequence: TGTGCCAGCAGTGGGGGGTCCGTGGCATATAGCAATCAGCCCCAGCATTTT. Translated: CASSGGSVAYSNQPQHF.

V gene TRBV7-9 combines with J gene TRBJ2-3; 12 bases fit TRBD2. Germline V gives CDR1 SEHNR, CDR2 FQNEAQ (reference sequence). The V gene end was trimmed by 3 bases and the J gene end by 9 bases; junction bases not matched to a gene: 13. This CDR3 contains 17 residues. DNA for the CDR3: TGTGCCAGCAGCTTTAGCCCGGGACTAGCGGGTTCTGACACGCAGTATTTT. Translated: CASSFSPGLAGSDTQYF.

The chain combines TRBV7-9 with TRBJ2-2; D ambiguous. Trimming removed 2 bases at V and 4 bases at J, with 11 bases between. Germline lookup yields CDR1 SEHNR and CDR2 FQNEAQ (reference sequence). The CDR3 totals 15 residues. The DNA for the CDR3 is TGTGCCAGCAGCTTACCCGGCAGGACCACCGGGGAGCTGTTTTTT. Translation: CASSLPGRTTGELFF.

The sample holds a few counts of this clone. Relative to the germline gene, one junction end is altered; a read error may explain this. The V call is TRBV7-9, the J call TRBJ1-2; D unresolved. This CDR3 region has 11 residues. CDR1 and CDR2 from the germline V gene are SEHNR and FQNEAQ (reference sequence). CDR3 in DNA: TGTGCCAGCAGCTTAGACCCCCAGCCGATCTTC. This encodes CASSLDPQPIF.

V is TRBV28 and J is TRBJ1-2; D perhaps matches TRBD1 (5 bases). The CDR3 loop spans 16 amino acids. V was shortened by 2 bases and J by 8 bases, with 21 bases between the two germline ends. Germline CDR1 reads MDHEN; CDR2 reads SYDVKM. CDR3 sequence: CASSLAGSQGQGGYTF. CDR3 nucleotide sequence: TGTGCCAGCAGTTTAGCGGGGAGCCAGGGCCAGGGAGGCTACACCTTC.

This rearrangement joins TRBV6-1 to TRBJ1-5; no clear D. Deletions cut 7 bases from V and 7 bases from J, with 14 bases between. The CDR3 has 13 residues. CDR1 is MNHNS and CDR2 is SASEGT in the germline V gene. CDR3 in DNA: TGTGCCAGCACTGGGTGGGTTAACCAGCCCCAGCATTTT. Its translation is CASTGWVNQPQHF.

This rearrangement joins TRBV15 to TRBJ2-7, with 8 bases identical to TRBD1. This CDR3 has 16 amino acids. The junction had 7 bases not matched to a gene; V was cut back by 0 bases and J by 3 bases. Germline CDR1 and CDR2: LNHNV and YYDKDF (reference sequence). CDR3: CATSRDLGTGNYEQYF. The CDR3, as DNA: TGTGCCACCAGCAGAGATTTGGGGACAGGAAACTACGAGCAGTACTTC.

The sample holds one count of this clone. The rearrangement links TRBV19 to TRBJ1-5; the match to TRBD1 covers 8 bases. With 3 bases clipped from V and 3 bases from J, the junction kept 4 bases outside the gene matches. CDR1 is LNHDA, CDR2 SQIVND, per germline (reference sequence). CDR3 size: 15 residues. The CDR3 sequence is CASSIKDRVNQPQHF. CDR3 sequence (DNA): TGTGCCAGTAGTATTAAGGACAGGGTCAATCAGCCCCAGCATTTT.

As regards this clone: The same CDR3 arises from other DNA sequences in this sample as well. This rearrangement joins TRBV4-3 to TRBJ2-7; TRBD1 matches at 11 bases. V shed 6 bases, J shed 4 bases, and the junction held 5 bases outside the gene matches. Germline loops: CDR1 LGHNA, CDR2 YSLEER. The CDR3 has 14 amino acids. The CDR3 loop is CASSPGTGGYEQYF. For the CDR3, the DNA is TGCGCCAGCAGTCCCGGGACAGGGGGTTACGAGCAGTACTTC.